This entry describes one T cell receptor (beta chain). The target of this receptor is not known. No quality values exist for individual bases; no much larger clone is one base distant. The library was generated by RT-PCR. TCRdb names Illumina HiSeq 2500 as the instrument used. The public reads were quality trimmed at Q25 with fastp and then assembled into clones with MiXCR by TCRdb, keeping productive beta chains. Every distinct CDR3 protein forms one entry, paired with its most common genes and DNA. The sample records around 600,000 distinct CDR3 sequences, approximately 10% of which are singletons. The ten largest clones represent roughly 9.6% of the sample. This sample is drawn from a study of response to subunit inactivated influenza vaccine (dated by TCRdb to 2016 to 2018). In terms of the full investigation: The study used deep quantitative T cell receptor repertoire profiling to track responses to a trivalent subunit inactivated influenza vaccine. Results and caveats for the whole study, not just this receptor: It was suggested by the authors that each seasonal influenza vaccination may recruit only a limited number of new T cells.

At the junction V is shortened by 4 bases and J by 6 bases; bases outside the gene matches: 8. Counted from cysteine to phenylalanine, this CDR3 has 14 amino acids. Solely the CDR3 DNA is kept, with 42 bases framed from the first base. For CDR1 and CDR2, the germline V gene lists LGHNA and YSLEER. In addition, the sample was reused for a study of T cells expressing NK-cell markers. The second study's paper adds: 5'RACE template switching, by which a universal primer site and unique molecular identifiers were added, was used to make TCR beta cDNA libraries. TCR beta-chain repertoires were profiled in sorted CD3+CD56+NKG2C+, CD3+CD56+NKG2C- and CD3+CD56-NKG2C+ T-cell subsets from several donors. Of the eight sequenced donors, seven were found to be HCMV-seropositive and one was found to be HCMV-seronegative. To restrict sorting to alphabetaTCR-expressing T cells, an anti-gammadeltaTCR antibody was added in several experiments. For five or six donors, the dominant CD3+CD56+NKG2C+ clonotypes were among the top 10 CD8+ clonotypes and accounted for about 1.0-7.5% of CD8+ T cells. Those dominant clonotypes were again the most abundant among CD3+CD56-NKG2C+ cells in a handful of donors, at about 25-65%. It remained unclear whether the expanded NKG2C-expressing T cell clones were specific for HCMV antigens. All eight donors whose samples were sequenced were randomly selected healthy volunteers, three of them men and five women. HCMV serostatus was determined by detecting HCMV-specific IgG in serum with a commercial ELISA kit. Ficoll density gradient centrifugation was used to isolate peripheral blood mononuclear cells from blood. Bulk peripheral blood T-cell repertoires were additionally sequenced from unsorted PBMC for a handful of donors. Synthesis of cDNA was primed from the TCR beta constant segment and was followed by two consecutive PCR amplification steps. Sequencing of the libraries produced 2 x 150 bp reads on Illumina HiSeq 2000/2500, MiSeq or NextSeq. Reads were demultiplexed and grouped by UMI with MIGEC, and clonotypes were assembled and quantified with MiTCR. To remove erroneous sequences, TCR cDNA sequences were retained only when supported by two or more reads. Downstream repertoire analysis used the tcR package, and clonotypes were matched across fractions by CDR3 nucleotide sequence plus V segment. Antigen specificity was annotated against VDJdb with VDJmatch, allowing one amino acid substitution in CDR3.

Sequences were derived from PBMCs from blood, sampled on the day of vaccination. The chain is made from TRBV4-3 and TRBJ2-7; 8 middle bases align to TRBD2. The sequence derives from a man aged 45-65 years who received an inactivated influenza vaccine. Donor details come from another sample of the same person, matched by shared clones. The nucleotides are TGCGCCAGCAGCCGTGGGACTAGTATGATCGAGCAGTACTTC. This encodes CASSRGTSMIEQYF.